A selection of T cell receptor beta chains follows, all from one sample in a study of molecular identifiers for immune sequencing clone quantification. One entry per CDR3 protein, called by TCRdb with MiXCR from the PCR reads. The profile shows around 480,000 distinct CDR3 sequences, approximately 25% of them singletons. The specimen was naive CD8+ T cells from blood, with Jurkat cell RNA spiked in. The receptors come from a human donor in good health. Some libraries in this study had Jurkat cell RNA spiked in. Both conserved end residues are part of each CDR3. D genes are given only for firm matches. Part of the rows lack a size; the others show once, few, many or a class for expanded clones.

CDR3 length	clone size	V gene	J gene	D gene	CDR3 protein	CDR3 DNA
11	many	TRBV20-1	TRBJ2-3	.	CSARDGDTQYF	TGCAGTGCTAGGGACGGAGATACGCAGTATTTT
18	many	TRBV29-1	TRBJ2-6	.	CSVEDLDGSSSGANVLTF	TGCAGCGTTGAAGATCTTGACGGATCAAGCTCTGGGGCCAACGTCCTGACTTTC
15	many	TRBV5-1	TRBJ1-1	TRBD1	CASSLTGGQNTEAFF	TGCGCCAGCAGCTTGACAGGGGGCCAAAACACTGAAGCTTTCTTT
13	.	TRBV2	TRBJ1-5	.	CASRDSANQPQHF	TGTGCCAGCAGGGACAGCGCCAATCAGCCCCAGCATTTT
14	.	TRBV12-3/TRBV12-4	TRBJ2-4	.	CASSARGEENIQYF	TGTGCCAGTTCCGCCCGAGGGGAAGAAAACATTCAGTACTTC
16	.	TRBV2	TRBJ2-5	TRBD1	CASSPRTGEGSVPQYF	TGTGCCAGCAGTCCCCGGACAGGGGAGGGATCGGTGCCCCAGTACTTC
13	many	TRBV4-3	TRBJ2-1	TRBD1	CASSQGTGDEQFF	TGCGCCAGCAGCCAAGGGACAGGGGATGAGCAGTTCTTC
13	.	TRBV6-6	TRBJ1-5	.	CASSSHRTEPLHF	TGTGCCAGCAGTTCACACCGGACGGAGCCCCTGCATTTT
15	few	TRBV30	TRBJ2-3	TRBD2	CAWSVLLAGEDTQYF	TGTGCCTGGAGTGTTTTGCTAGCGGGAGAAGATACGCAGTATTTT
14	.	TRBV28	TRBJ1-6	.	CASSLSQRNSPLHF	TGTGCCAGCAGTTTATCACAGCGAAATTCACCCCTCCACTTT
13	.	TRBV20-1	TRBJ2-7	.	CSARQTLTYEQYF	TGCAGTGCTAGGCAGACACTTACCTACGAGCAGTACTTC
16	many	TRBV9	TRBJ2-3	.	CASSVAGGPSTDTQYF	TGTGCCAGCAGCGTAGCCGGGGGGCCTAGCACAGATACGCAGTATTTT
17	few	TRBV4-1	TRBJ2-1	.	CASSQDLIGSSYNEQFF	TGCGCCAGCAGCCAGGACCTTATCGGTAGCTCCTACAATGAGCAGTTCTTC
16	.	TRBV10-3	TRBJ1-1	TRBD1	CAISEILGTGGSEAFF	TGTGCCATCAGTGAGATCTTAGGGACAGGGGGCAGTGAAGCTTTCTTT
14	many	TRBV29-1	TRBJ1-5	TRBD1	CSVLTGDSNQPQHF	TGCAGCGTTTTGACAGGGGATTCCAATCAGCCCCAGCATTTT
11	many	TRBV20-1	TRBJ2-7	.	CSARQDYEQYF	TGCAGTGCTAGACAGGATTACGAGCAGTACTTC
14	.	TRBV27	TRBJ1-1	.	CASSFGRQNTEAFF	TGTGCCAGCAGTTTTGGCAGACAGAACACTGAAGCTTTCTTT
13	many	TRBV24-1	TRBJ1-1	.	CATKAGAGTEAFF	TGTGCCACCAAAGCGGGGGCGGGCACTGAAGCTTTCTTT
13	few	TRBV11-2	TRBJ1-4	.	CASSGGPNEKLFF	TGTGCCAGCAGCGGGGGGCCAAATGAAAAACTGTTTTTT
12	many	TRBV7-9	TRBJ2-7	.	CASSLVQDEQYF	TGTGCCAGCAGCTTAGTTCAGGACGAGCAGTACTTC
12	.	TRBV7-9	TRBJ2-7	.	CASSPPYLEQYF	TGTGCCAGCAGCCCGCCTTATCTCGAGCAGTACTTC
15	few	TRBV20-1	TRBJ2-7	TRBD2	CSARDKGLAVGEQYF	TGCAGTGCTAGAGACAAGGGACTAGCGGTCGGCGAGCAGTACTTC
13	few	TRBV7-2	TRBJ1-5	.	CASSLLSYQPQHF	TGTGCCAGCAGCTTATTGAGCTATCAGCCCCAGCATTTT
16	.	TRBV9	TRBJ2-5	TRBD2	CASSPRAGGPQETQYF	TGTGCCAGCAGCCCCCGAGCGGGAGGGCCTCAAGAGACCCAGTACTTC
15	few	TRBV7-6	TRBJ1-6	.	CASSPFGSYNSPLHF	TGTGCCAGCAGCCCATTTGGGTCCTATAATTCACCCCTCCACTTT
15	.	TRBV4-3	TRBJ2-7	.	CASSQDRQDSYEQYF	TGCGCCAGCAGCCAAGATCGTCAGGACAGCTACGAGCAGTACTTC
15	.	TRBV30	TRBJ2-7	TRBD1	CAWSITGTGSYEQYF	TGTGCCTGGAGCATCACCGGGACAGGGTCTTACGAGCAGTACTTC
14	.	TRBV28	TRBJ2-5	TRBD1	CASNLQGFGETQYF	TGTGCCAGCAACCTACAGGGGTTCGGGGAGACCCAGTACTTC
16	.	TRBV6-1	TRBJ2-7	.	CASSEARGLQGNEQYF	TGTGCCAGCAGCGAGGCTAGGGGACTACAGGGCAACGAGCAGTACTTC
12	.	TRBV7-9	TRBJ1-1	.	CASKKMNTEAFF	TGTGCCAGCAAGAAAATGAACACTGAAGCTTTCTTT
15	few	TRBV3-1	TRBJ1-2	.	CASSQVQGTGYGYTF	TGTGCCAGCAGCCAAGTGCAGGGAACCGGCTATGGCTACACCTTC
15	.	TRBV12-3/TRBV12-4	TRBJ1-1	.	CASSLDSGFNTEAFF	TGTGCCAGCAGTTTAGACTCGGGGTTCAACACTGAAGCTTTCTTT
15	.	TRBV4-3	TRBJ2-5	.	CASSQEYANQATQYF	TGCGCCAGCAGCCAAGAGTACGCGAACCAAGCGACCCAGTACTTC
15	many	TRBV12-3/TRBV12-4	TRBJ2-1	TRBD1	CASSPGTGLYNEQFF	TGTGCCAGCAGCCCCGGGACAGGGCTTTACAATGAGCAGTTCTTC
15	many	TRBV29-1	TRBJ2-3	TRBD1	CSVHTGQGSPDTQYF	TGCAGCGTTCACACTGGACAGGGATCGCCAGATACGCAGTATTTT
14	once	TRBV7-9	TRBJ2-5	.	CASSLVLDSETQYF	TGTGCCAGCAGCTTAGTTCTAGATTCGGAGACCCAGTACTTC
15	.	TRBV3-1	TRBJ1-6	.	CASSQNLGVASPLHF	TGTGCCAGCAGCCAAAACCTGGGAGTGGCTTCACCCCTCCACTTT
14	few	TRBV12-3/TRBV12-4	TRBJ2-3	.	CASSLWTNTDTQYF	TGTGCCAGCAGTTTATGGACAAATACAGATACGCAGTATTTT
14	many	TRBV24-1	TRBJ2-1	TRBD2	CATSGLAGYNEQFF	TGTGCCACCAGCGGACTAGCGGGCTACAATGAGCAGTTCTTC
12	many	TRBV6-5	TRBJ2-5	.	CASSAGGETQYF	TGTGCCAGCAGTGCGGGTGGTGAGACCCAGTACTTC
14	few	TRBV19	TRBJ2-3	.	CASSIKGLEDTQYF	TGTGCCAGTAGTATTAAGGGGCTTGAAGATACGCAGTATTTT
16	few	TRBV4-2	TRBJ2-2	.	CASSPKPGQNTGELFF	TGTGCCAGCAGCCCCAAACCGGGACAGAACACCGGGGAGCTGTTTTTT
14	few	TRBV6-5	TRBJ2-5	TRBD2	CASTLLAGEETQYF	TGTGCCAGCACTCTCCTAGCGGGAGAAGAGACCCAGTACTTC
18	.	TRBV7-9	TRBJ2-3	.	CASSLDTGLSGFEDTQYF	TGTGCCAGCAGCTTAGATACCGGACTATCTGGGTTCGAGGATACGCAGTATTTT
12	many	TRBV20-1	TRBJ1-5	.	CSGHMSDQPQHF	TGCAGTGGCCACATGAGCGATCAGCCCCAGCATTTT
13	few	TRBV29-1	TRBJ2-1	TRBD2	CSVSGSSYNEQFF	TGCAGCGTGAGCGGGAGCTCCTACAATGAGCAGTTCTTC
15	.	TRBV7-3	TRBJ1-4	.	CASSKLIGLDEKLVF	TGTGCCAGCAGCAAACTTATAGGACTCGATGAAAAACTGGTTTTT
12	few	TRBV2	TRBJ2-5	.	CASEEQPETQYF	TGTGCCAGCGAGGAACAACCCGAGACCCAGTACTTC
14	few	TRBV7-8	TRBJ2-7	TRBD1	CASSGTEKPYEQYF	TGTGCCAGCAGCGGGACAGAAAAACCCTACGAGCAGTACTTC
14	.	TRBV7-6	TRBJ2-2	.	CASSLTEWGGELFF	TGTGCCAGCAGCTTAACTGAGTGGGGCGGGGAGCTGTTTTTT
14	few	TRBV4-1	TRBJ1-1	.	CASSRLDTNTEAFF	TGCGCCAGCAGCCGGTTGGACACGAACACTGAAGCTTTCTTT
15	many	TRBV28	TRBJ2-7	TRBD2	CASSPGLADHYEQYF	TGTGCCAGCAGCCCGGGACTAGCGGACCATTACGAGCAGTACTTC
14	.	TRBV19	TRBJ2-7	TRBD2	CASSPGGLLYEQYF	TGTGCCAGTAGTCCGGGAGGGCTGCTCTACGAGCAGTACTTC
15	.	TRBV5-6	TRBJ2-5	TRBD1	CASSLAGTGKETQYF	TGTGCCAGCAGCTTAGCCGGGACAGGGAAAGAGACCCAGTACTTC